A single sample is the source of the 19 T cell receptor beta chains below, sequenced in a study of cytomegalovirus exposure and HLA in healthy donors. The primer mix had 60 Vbeta and 13 Jbeta primers. Here immunoSEQ multiplex PCR was the method, and the copy in TCRdb shows in-frame clones only, minus some. In total, the table holds tens of thousands of clones. Sequencing was done on a sample of PBMCs. These receptors were collected from a woman aged 40 to 49 in good health and CMV-seropositive.

The J gene is TRBJ2-7, the V gene TRBV4-1, with TRBD1 identical over 12 bases. The germline V gene encodes CDR1 MGHRA and CDR2 YSYEKL. CDR3 length: 17 amino acids. V lost 2 bases and J lost 7; bases outside the gene matches: 12. The CDR3 bases are TGCGCCAGCAGCCAATCCTTTCCGGGACAGGGGGCGCGGGAGCAGTACTTC. It specifies CASSQSFPGQGAREQYF.

The chain uses TRBV4-1 and TRBJ2-7, with TRBD1 identical over 10 bases. Germline lookup yields CDR1 MGHRA and CDR2 YSYEKL. Unmatched junction bases numbered 9, after V lost 5 bases and J lost 5 bases. CDR3 length: 15 amino acids. The CDR3 loop is CASSNRDRGRDEQYF. The CDR3 nucleotides read TGCGCCAGCAGCAACCGGGACAGGGGCAGGGACGAGCAGTACTTC.

The chain combines TRBV4-2 with TRBJ2-5; tentative D call: TRBD1 (8 bases). Judging by the DNA end, TRBJ2-7 fits better; the J call may be wrong. The CDR3 consists of 16 residues. Looked up from germline, CDR1 is LGHNA and CDR2 is YNFKEQ. CDR3 bases: TGTGCCAGCAGCCAGGGGGGGACCAGGGGGCTTTACGAGCAGTACTTC. It specifies CASSQGGTRGLYEQYF.

V and J are TRBV28 and TRBJ2-7; TRBD1 matches 11 bases. The CDR3 has 16 amino acids. V shed 5 bases and J 2 bases; nucleotides not matched to a gene: 8. Germline lookup yields CDR1 MDHEN and CDR2 SYDVKM. DNA of the CDR3: TGTGCCAGCAGTCCCCCTGCGGGACAGGGGGCCTACGAGCAGTACTTC. Protein product: CASSPPAGQGAYEQYF. Complete variable domain (other parts from reference TRBV28 and TRBJ2-7): DVKVTQSSRYLVKRTGEKVFLECVQDMDHENMFWYRQDPGLGLRLIYFSYDVKMKEKGDIPEGYSVSREKKERFSLILESASTNQTSMYLCASSPPAGQGAYEQYFGPGTRLTVT.

The chain links TRBV7-8 to TRBJ2-3; 7 bases fit TRBD2. Trimming at V came to 4 bases and at J to 2 bases, leaving 9 bases not matched to a gene. The CDR3 contains 16 residues. Germline-derived CDR1 and CDR2 are SGHVS and FQNEAQ. The CDR3 coding sequence is TGTGCCAGCAGCTGGGGAGGGCTAGCGGCCACAGATACGCAGTATTTT. It encodes CASSWGGLAATDTQYF. Full variable domain (rest looked up from reference TRBV7-8 and TRBJ2-3): GAGVSQSPRYKVAKRGQDVALRCDPISGHVSLFWYQQALGQGPEFLTYFQNEAQLDKSGLPSDRFFAERPEGSVSTLKIQRTQQEDSAVYLCASSWGGLAATDTQYFGPGTRLTVL.

The chain joins TRBV29-1 to TRBJ2-1, with D hard to call. The V end was cut by 3 bases, the J end by 5 bases, with 8 bases between. This CDR3 comprises 12 residues. Germline V lookup: CDR1 SQVTM, CDR2 ANQGSEA. CDR3 coding DNA: TGCAGCGTTGAGGGCAGAGACAATGAGCAGTTCTTC. Encoded protein: CSVEGRDNEQFF.

This sequence joins TRBV2 and TRBJ2-3, with D tentatively TRBD2 (6 bases). Trimming shortened V by 8 bases and J by 4 bases, and 16 bases separated the two germline ends. The length of the CDR3 is 14 residues. The germline CDR1 and CDR2 sequences are SNHLY and FYNNEI. The CDR3 DNA follows: TGTGCCAGCCACGTCAGGACTACAGCAGATACGCAGTATTTT. Its translation: CASHVRTTADTQYF.

The chain links TRBV6-5 to TRBJ1-5; D unresolved. The length of the CDR3 is 13 residues. Germline-derived CDR1 and CDR2 are MNHEY and SVGAGI. V was pared by 9 bases and J by 0 bases, with 9 bases between. CDR3 in amino acids: CASREDSNQPQHF. The CDR3 nucleotides read TGTGCCAGTAGAGAAGATAGCAATCAGCCCCAGCATTTT.

The CDR3 nucleotides read TGTGCCAGCAGCCAACAGGGGGCTAGCGGCTACACCTTC. It encodes CASSQQGASGYTF. The V gene is TRBV6-5, the J gene TRBJ1-2; TRBD1 matches 9 bases. Germline V gene lookup returns CDR1 MNHEY and CDR2 SVGAGI. The CDR3 is 13 residues long. After removal of 6 bases from V and 8 bases from J, the junction contained 7 bases not matched to a gene.

This rearrangement joins TRBV20-1 to TRBJ2-7, with D unclear. Trimming shortened V by 5 bases and J by 4 bases, and 9 bases separated the two germline ends. The germline V gene has CDR1 DFQATT and CDR2 SNEGSKA (reference sequence). The CDR3 sequence is 11 residues long. The CDR3: CSALPEYEQYF. In DNA, the CDR3 is TGCAGTGCTCTCCCCGAGTACGAGCAGTACTTC.

The rearrangement links TRBV28 to TRBJ2-7; 9 nucleotides match TRBD2. V was pared by 1 base and J by 4 bases, with 2 bases of the junction left unmatched. Germline loops: CDR1 MDHEN, CDR2 SYDVKM. CDR3 length: 14 residues. As DNA, the CDR3 is TGTGCCAGCAGTTTATCAGCGGGAGGATACGAGCAGTACTTC. It yields the protein CASSLSAGGYEQYF.

The gene calls are TRBV5-4 and TRBJ2-2; 11 bases fit TRBD2. The CDR3 length is 15 residues. Germline V gives CDR1 SGHNT, CDR2 YYREEE (reference sequence). The J segment lost 4 bases and the V segment lost 6 bases, leaving 5 bases of the junction unmatched. The CDR3: CASTTGTSGTGELFF. The CDR3 DNA reads as TGTGCCAGCACCACCGGGACTAGCGGCACCGGGGAGCTGTTTTTT.

V and J are TRBV9 and TRBJ2-7, with D tentatively TRBD1 (6 bases). The CDR3 contains 15 residues. V was cut by 5 bases and J by 0 bases, with 15 bases left in between. CDR1 is SGDLS, CDR2 YYNGEE, per germline. The CDR3: CASSAGTPGSYEQYF. CDR3 coding DNA: TGTGCCAGCAGTGCCGGGACACCGGGCTCCTACGAGCAGTACTTC.

CDR3 in amino acids: CASSEGRGLSPLHF. DNA of the CDR3: TGTGCCAGCAGTGAAGGCAGGGGGCTGTCACCCCTCCACTTT. V is TRBV25-1 and J is TRBJ1-6; 8 positions match TRBD1. Trimming took 2 bases from V and 10 from J; bases not matched to a gene: 4. The CDR3 spans 14 residues. Germline V gene lookup returns CDR1 MGHDK and CDR2 SYGVNS.

This chain joins TRBV5-1 and TRBJ2-7; 8 bases match TRBD2. From germline, CDR1 is SGHRS and CDR2 YFSETQ. V lost 4 bases, J lost 6 bases, and 9 bases stayed unmatched. The CDR3 extends over 14 amino acids. The CDR3 here is CASSGREEAGEQYF. The DNA of the CDR3 is TGCGCCAGCAGCGGGCGGGAGGAGGCGGGCGAGCAGTACTTC. Looking up the rest from reference TRBV5-1 and TRBJ2-7 gives the full variable domain: KAGVTQTPRYLIKTRGQQVTLSCSPISGHRSVSWYQQTPGQGLQFLFEYFSETQRNKGNFPGRFSGRQFSNSRSEMNVSTLELGDSALYLCASSGREEAGEQYFGPGTRLTVT.

The V call is TRBV23-1, the J call TRBJ2-7; D is possibly TRBD1 (6 bases). TRBV23-1 is an ORF, with its function uncertain. V lost 0 bases and J lost 3, with 12 bases in between. CDR3 size: 15 residues. In nucleotides, the CDR3 is TGCGCCAGCAGTCAATCCCCCGGGACATGCTACGAGCAGTACTTC. Translating it yields CASSQSPGTCYEQYF.

The chain carries TRBV29-1 and TRBJ2-2; TRBD1 matches 7 bases. The CDR3 has 13 amino acids. In germline, CDR1 is SQVTM, CDR2 ANQGSEA. The V gene end was trimmed by 4 bases and the J gene end by 6 bases; junction bases not matched to a gene: 5. The CDR3 here is CSVVRQGAGELFF. As DNA, the CDR3 is TGCAGCGTTGTAAGGCAGGGGGCCGGGGAGCTGTTTTTT.

To note about this clone: A read error may produce the germline difference seen at one junction end. The V gene is TRBV4-1, the J gene TRBJ1-1, with 10 bases matching TRBD1. CDR1 is MGHRA, CDR2 YSYEKL, per germline. There are 16 residues in the CDR3. CDR3 bases: TGCGCCAGCAGCCAGGGACAGGGGACGTTTGACACTGAAACTTTCTTT. Amino acids: CASSQGQGTFDTETFF.

The chain is built from TRBV6-1 and TRBJ1-3; 7 bases align to TRBD1. The CDR3 is 13 amino acids. Germline assignment: CDR1 MNHNS and CDR2 SASEGT. After removal of 8 bases from V and 0 bases from J, the junction contained 1 base not matched to a gene. CDR3 region: CASGTVSGNTIYF. DNA of the CDR3: TGTGCCAGCGGGACAGTCTCTGGAAACACCATATATTTT.